This TCR beta chain was found in a study of regulatory T cells in long-lasting Graves disease. Study-level background: Graves' disease counted as persistent after over 5 years of antithyroid drugs with positive TSH receptor antibodies. Whole-study findings and limits: TCR diversity was lower in persistent than newly diagnosed Graves' disease.

This clonotype was picked up a small number of times. The antigen is not known. Stated time point: persistent/refractory GD, antithyroid drugs over 5 years with positive TRAb. From PBMCs, RNA was extracted and then used to make the TCR library. In germline, CDR1 is SEHNR, CDR2 FQNEAQ (reference sequence). This CDR3 is built from 18 residues. V shed 5 bases and J 3 bases; nucleotides not matched to a gene: 11. Library construction for TCR beta used iRepertoire HTBI primers and Arm-PCR of CDR3 regions. Per the original methods: Sample data revealed approximately 62 TRBV and some 13 TRBJ segments. One entry per CDR3 protein results from TCRdb running MiXCR on the multiplex PCR reads. The V and J calls shown here were made by TCRdb, not taken from the authors' results. The sample includes a few hundred thousand distinct CDR3 sequences, roughly 25% of them seen just once.

This sequence originates from a woman in her thirties or forties with Graves disease. J is TRBJ2-4 and V is TRBV7-9, with 12 bases lining up with TRBD2. Specimen: peripheral blood mononuclear cells (PBMCs), collected when the disease was refractory, from a patient treated with antithyroid drugs. CDR3 nucleotide sequence: TGTGCCAGCAGCCCCGCGCTAGCGGGAGGGCGGAACAAAAACATTCAGTACTTC. This encodes CASSPALAGGRNKNIQYF. Looking up the rest from reference TRBV7-9 and TRBJ2-4 gives the full variable domain: DTGVSQNPRHKITKRGQNVTFRCDPISEHNRLYWYRQTLGQGPEFLTYFQNEAQLEKSRLLSDRFSAERPKGSFSTLEIQRTEQGDSAMYLCASSPALAGGRNKNIQYFGAGTRLSVL.